Presented here are 24 T cell receptor beta chains from one specimen sequenced in a study of OX40 agonist ivuxolimab in advanced cancers. Sequencing was performed with immunoSEQ multiplex PCR; in TCRdb, only in-frame clones are kept and a portion is missing. The data contain approximately 58,000 clones, 70% to 80% of them singletons. The starting material was CD4+ or CD8+ T cells sorted from blood, obtained in a trial of the OX40 agonist ivuxolimab. These receptors all come from an adult with an advanced solid tumor such as melanoma, head and neck, liver or kidney cancer.

This chain joins TRBV11-2 and TRBJ2-7; D is unresolved. CDR3 length equals 11 residues. The germline V gene encodes CDR1 SGHAT and CDR2 FQNNGV. Trimming shortened V by 2 bases and J by 6 bases, and 5 bases separated the two germline ends. The CDR3 spells CASSLSVEQYF. CDR3 bases: TGTGCCAGCAGCTTAAGTGTCGAGCAGTACTTC.

The chain has TRBV4-2 and TRBJ1-4; D possibly corresponds to TRBD1 (5 bases). Germline CDR1 is LGHNA and CDR2 is YNFKEQ. The V and J ends lost 0 bases and 5 bases respectively, with 13 bases between them. The CDR3 is made up of 16 amino acids. CDR3 sequence (DNA): TGTGCCAGCAGCCAAGAAGGCAGGGTATGGAATGAAAAACTGTTTTTT. Its protein is CASSQEGRVWNEKLFF.

V usage is TRBV30 and J usage is TRBJ2-7; D tentatively fits TRBD1 or TRBD2 (5 bases each). Germline values: CDR1 GTSNPN, CDR2 SVGIG (reference sequence). V lost 5 bases and J 4 bases, leaving 15 bases between the germline ends. The CDR3 has 13 residues. The CDR3 here is CAWGGPGSYEQYF. In nucleotides, the CDR3 is TGTGCCTGGGGGGGACCGGGGTCATACGAGCAGTACTTC. Filled out from reference TRBV30 and TRBJ2-7, the complete variable domain reads SQTIHQWPATLVQPVGSPLSLECTVEGTSNPNLYWYRQAAGRGLQLLFYSVGIGQISSEVPQNLSASRPQDRQFILSSKKLLLSDSGFYLCAWGGPGSYEQYFGPGTRLTVT.

The V and J genes are TRBV19 and TRBJ2-5, with TRBD2 matching over 9 bases. This CDR3 has 16 amino acids. Germline V gene data show CDR1 as LNHDA and CDR2 as SQIVND (reference sequence). J was trimmed by 5 bases and V by 4 bases; bases with no gene match: 11. The CDR3 protein is CASSREKRGAWETQYF. Written as DNA, the CDR3 is TGTGCCAGTAGTAGAGAGAAGCGGGGGGCTTGGGAGACCCAGTACTTC.

This clone was picked up a small number of times. The rearrangement uses TRBV2 and TRBJ1-5, with 7 positions matching TRBD1. The CDR3 is made up of 14 amino acids. CDR1 and CDR2 (germline): SNHLY, FYNNEI. Trimming took 4 bases from V and 1 from J; bases not matched to a gene: 1. DNA for the CDR3: TGTGCCAGCAGTGGGGACAGAAGCAATCAGCCCCAGCATTTT. Protein sequence: CASSGDRSNQPQHF.

This rearrangement joins TRBV18 to TRBJ2-3, with TRBD2 identical over 10 bases. V dropped 2 bases and J dropped 2; count of bases not matched to a gene: 4. The CDR3 has 16 amino acids. Germline V gives CDR1 KGHSH, CDR2 LQKENI. The CDR3 DNA sequence: TGTGCCAGCTCACCAAGGACTAGCGGTTACACAGATACGCAGTATTTT. It is translated as CASSPRTSGYTDTQYF.

J is TRBJ2-1 and V is TRBV7-2; the D gene is possibly TRBD2 (6 bases). Germline V CDR1 and CDR2: SGHTA, FQGNSA. The CDR3 spans 14 residues. Trimming left V 0 bases short and J 8 bases short, with 11 bases between. The CDR3 nucleotides read TGTGCCAGCAGCTTAGCGTCCAGCGGGTATGAGCAGTTCTTC. Translating gives CASSLASSGYEQFF. Full variable domain (outside the CDR3, taken from reference TRBV7-2 and TRBJ2-1): GAGVSQSPSNKVTEKGKDVELRCDPISGHTALYWYRQSLGQGLEFLIYFQGNSAPDKSGLPSDRFSAERTGGSVSTLTIQRTQQEDSAVYLCASSLASSGYEQFFGPGTRLTVL.

This chain uses TRBV5-1 with TRBJ2-7; 8 bases are shared with TRBD1. Germline V CDR1 and CDR2: SGHRS, YFSETQ. The CDR3 contains 14 residues. V lost 4 bases, J lost 4 bases, and 7 bases stayed unmatched. DNA of the CDR3: TGCGCCAGCAGCGATCGGACAGGGCCGTACGAGCAGTACTTC. The encoded protein is CASSDRTGPYEQYF.

The chain combines TRBV6-5 with TRBJ1-5, with D uncertain. V was clipped by 4 bases and J by 6 bases, with 10 bases between them. CDR1 is MNHEY and CDR2 is SVGAGI in the germline V gene. The CDR3 runs 13 residues. The chain's CDR3 is CASSLNLGQPQHF. The DNA of the CDR3 is TGTGCCAGCAGTTTAAACCTAGGTCAGCCCCAGCATTTT.

V is TRBV5-1 and J is TRBJ2-1, with D hard to call. V was cut by 0 bases and J by 4 bases, with 5 bases left in between. The CDR3 consists of 13 residues. Germline CDR1 SGHRS, CDR2 YFSETQ. CDR3 loop: CASSLDSYNEQFF. The CDR3 DNA sequence: TGCGCCAGCAGCTTGGACAGTTACAATGAGCAGTTCTTC.

The V call is TRBV28, the J call TRBJ2-2; the D gene could be TRBD1 or TRBD2 (6 bases each). The CDR3 has 14 amino acids. CDR1 is MDHEN, CDR2 SYDVKM, per germline. With 4 bases removed from V and 4 bases from J, the gap between germline ends came to 10 bases. The CDR3 protein is CASSWGAGTGELFF. CDR3 nucleotide sequence: TGTGCCAGCAGTTGGGGGGCAGGCACCGGGGAGCTGTTTTTT.

The chain is built from TRBV29-1 and TRBJ1-1; D not resolved. From germline, CDR1 is SQVTM and CDR2 ANQGSEA. The CDR3 is 15 residues long. Trimming removed 6 bases at V and 0 bases at J, with 17 bases between. Here the CDR3 reads CSVGGRVSMNTEAFF. In DNA, the CDR3 is TGCAGCGTGGGAGGGAGGGTTTCCATGAACACTGAAGCTTTCTTT.

The chain carries TRBV5-6 and TRBJ1-3; 8 bases align to TRBD1. The CDR3 contains 15 residues. Germline V CDR1 and CDR2: SGHDT, YYEEEE. V lost 4 bases to trimming and J lost 4 bases; unmatched junction nucleotides: 7. The CDR3 region is CASSAVGQDGNTIYF. The CDR3 coding sequence is TGTGCCAGCAGCGCAGTGGGACAGGACGGAAACACCATATATTTT.

V gene TRBV30 combines with J gene TRBJ2-3; 7 bases are shared with TRBD2. This CDR3 is 15 amino acids long. Unmatched junction bases numbered 9, after V lost 1 base and J lost 5 bases. Germline V gene lookup returns CDR1 GTSNPN and CDR2 SVGIG (reference sequence). The CDR3 sequence: CAWSERRGVGDTQYF. The CDR3 bases are TGTGCCTGGAGTGAGCGACGGGGGGTGGGAGATACGCAGTATTTT.

The V call is TRBV28, the J call TRBJ2-5, with 13 bases that match TRBD2. Trimming removed 4 bases from V and 5 bases from J; junction bases left unmatched: 4. Looked up from germline, CDR1 is MDHEN and CDR2 is SYDVKM. This CDR3 is built from 15 residues. This CDR3 reads CASSSLAGGAETQYF. CDR3 in DNA: TGTGCCAGCAGTTCACTAGCGGGAGGGGCGGAGACCCAGTACTTC.

The chain links TRBV5-6 to TRBJ1-1; TRBD1 matches at 9 bases. With 4 bases clipped from V and 5 bases from J, the junction kept 12 bases outside the gene matches. From germline, CDR1 is SGHDT and CDR2 YYEEEE. The CDR3 extends over 16 amino acids. The DNA of the CDR3 is TGTGCCAGCAGCAACCCCCGACAGGGGGTTGGGACTGAAGCTTTCTTT. Protein sequence: CASSNPRQGVGTEAFF.

This rearrangement joins TRBV6-5 to TRBJ1-4, with a weak D call TRBD1 (5 bases). Germline lookup yields CDR1 MNHEY and CDR2 SVGAGI. The CDR3 runs 13 residues. V was trimmed by 6 bases and J by 2 bases, leaving 7 bases between them. The CDR3 region has the DNA TGTGCCAGCAGAGGGGCTACTAATGAAAAACTGTTTTTT. Its translation: CASRGATNEKLFF.

The genes are TRBV5-5 and TRBJ1-5; possible D gene TRBD1, 5 bases. The CDR3 is 15 residues long. Germline lookup yields CDR1 SGHKS and CDR2 YYEKEE (reference sequence). V was clipped by 4 bases and J by 6 bases, with 17 bases between them. CDR3 nucleotides: TGTGCCAGCAGCCGGGCTGGGGGGGAGGCTCAGCCCCAGCATTTT. The encoded protein is CASSRAGGEAQPQHF. The variable domain in full, completed from reference TRBV5-5 and TRBJ1-5, reads DAGVTQSPTHLIKTRGQQVTLRCSPISGHKSVSWYQQVLGQGPQFIFQYYEKEERGRGNFPDRFSARQFPNYSSELNVNALLLGDSALYLCASSRAGGEAQPQHFGDGTRLSIL.

The J gene is TRBJ1-5, the V gene TRBV28; no reliable D call. V lost 3 bases and J lost 1, with 13 bases in between. The CDR3 totals 16 residues. CDR1 MDHEN and CDR2 SYDVKM come from the germline V gene. CDR3 DNA: TGTGCCAGCAGTTTGGCCCCAGGCTCGAGCAATCAGCCCCAGCATTTT. Its translation is CASSLAPGSSNQPQHF.

The V call is TRBV30, the J call TRBJ2-7, with 8 bases that match TRBD1. The CDR3 is 14 amino acids. The trim removed 2 bases at V and 2 bases at J, leaving 5 bases unmatched. Germline CDR1 is GTSNPN and CDR2 is SVGIG (reference sequence). In nucleotides, the CDR3 is TGTGCCTGGAGTCCTCGGGACAGGCCCTACGAGCAGTACTTC. Amino acid sequence: CAWSPRDRPYEQYF.

The rearrangement links TRBV4-1 to TRBJ1-3; TRBD1 aligns across 8 bases. This CDR3 region has 16 residues. The J segment lost 0 bases and the V segment lost 4 bases, leaving 5 bases of the junction unmatched. Germline CDR1 reads MGHRA; CDR2 reads YSYEKL. CDR3 amino acids: CASSPQGTGSGNTIYF. The DNA for the CDR3 is TGCGCCAGCAGCCCGCAGGGGACAGGCTCTGGAAACACCATATATTTT.

This chain uses TRBV27 with TRBJ2-3; D unresolved. Trimming left V 3 bases short and J 2 bases short, with 12 bases between. This CDR3 is 15 amino acids long. Germline CDR1 MNHEY, CDR2 SMNVEV (reference sequence). The CDR3 is CASSLSAAPTDTQYF. The CDR3 region has the DNA TGTGCCAGCAGTTTGTCGGCGGCCCCCACAGATACGCAGTATTTT.

This clone showed up just once. The chain employs TRBV6-4 and TRBJ2-3; a weak D match, TRBD2 (5 bases). Trimming pared 0 bases from V and 1 base from J, leaving 8 bases between. Looked up from germline, CDR1 is MRHNA and CDR2 is SNTAGT. This CDR3 has 15 residues. Here the CDR3 reads CASSDSAAGTDTQYF. The CDR3 coding sequence is TGTGCCAGCAGTGACTCGGCAGCGGGCACAGATACGCAGTATTTT.

The chain is built from TRBV10-3 and TRBJ1-6; 8 nucleotides match TRBD1. Germline lookup yields CDR1 ENHRY and CDR2 SYGVKD. The CDR3 loop spans 13 amino acids. The junction had 3 bases not matched to a gene; V was cut back by 7 bases and J by 7 bases. CDR3 nucleotides: TGTGCCATCACGGACAGGGAAAATTCACCCCTCCACTTT. Protein: CAITDRENSPLHF.